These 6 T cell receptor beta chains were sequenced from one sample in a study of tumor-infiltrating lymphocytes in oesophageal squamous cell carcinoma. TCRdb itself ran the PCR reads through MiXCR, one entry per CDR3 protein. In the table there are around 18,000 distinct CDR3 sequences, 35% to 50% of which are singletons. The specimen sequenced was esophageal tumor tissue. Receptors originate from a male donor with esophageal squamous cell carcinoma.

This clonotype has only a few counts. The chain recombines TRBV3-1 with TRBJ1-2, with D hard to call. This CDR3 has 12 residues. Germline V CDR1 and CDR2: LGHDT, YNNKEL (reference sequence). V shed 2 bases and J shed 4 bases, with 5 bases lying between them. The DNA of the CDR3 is TGTGCCAGCAGCCAAACTATCTATGGCTACACCTTC. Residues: CASSQTIYGYTF.

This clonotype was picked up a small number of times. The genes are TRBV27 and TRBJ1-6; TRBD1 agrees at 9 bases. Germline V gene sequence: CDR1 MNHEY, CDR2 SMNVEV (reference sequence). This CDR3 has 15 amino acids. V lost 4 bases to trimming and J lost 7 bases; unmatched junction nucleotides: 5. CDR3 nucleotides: TGTGCCAGCAGTTCGGGGACAGGGATGAATTCACCCCTCCACTTT. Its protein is CASSSGTGMNSPLHF.

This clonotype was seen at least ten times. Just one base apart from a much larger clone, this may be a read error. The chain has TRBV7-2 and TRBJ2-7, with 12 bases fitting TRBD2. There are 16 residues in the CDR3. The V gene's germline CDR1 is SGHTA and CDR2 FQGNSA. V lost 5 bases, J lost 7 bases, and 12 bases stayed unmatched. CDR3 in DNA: TGTGCCAGCAGCGACCGGACTAGCGGGACAAGGAATGAGCAGTACTTC. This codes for CASSDRTSGTRNEQYF.

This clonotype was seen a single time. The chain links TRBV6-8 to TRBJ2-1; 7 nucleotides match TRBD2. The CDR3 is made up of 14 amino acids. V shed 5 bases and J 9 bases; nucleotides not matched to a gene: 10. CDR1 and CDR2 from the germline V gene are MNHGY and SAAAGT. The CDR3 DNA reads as TGTGCCAGCAGTGTTGGACTAGTTAGCGTTGAGCAGTTCTTC. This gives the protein CASSVGLVSVEQFF.

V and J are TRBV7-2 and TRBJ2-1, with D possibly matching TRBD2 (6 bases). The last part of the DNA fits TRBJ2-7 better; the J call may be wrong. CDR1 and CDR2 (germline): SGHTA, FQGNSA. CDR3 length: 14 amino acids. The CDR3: CASSEGLTNNEQYF. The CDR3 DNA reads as TGTGCCAGCAGCGAGGGACTGACCAACAATGAGCAGTACTTC.

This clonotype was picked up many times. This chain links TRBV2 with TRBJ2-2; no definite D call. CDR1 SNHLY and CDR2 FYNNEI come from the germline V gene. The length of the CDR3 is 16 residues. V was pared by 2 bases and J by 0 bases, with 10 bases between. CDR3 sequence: CASSELPQANTGELFF. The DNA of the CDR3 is TGTGCCAGCAGTGAATTGCCCCAGGCGAACACCGGGGAGCTGTTTTTT.